This T cell receptor (beta chain) was sequenced during a study of beta chain features in type 1 diabetes. The whole isolated RNA underwent reverse transcription, so sequencing captured expressed TCRB transcripts. For naive, central memory and regulatory T cell samples, reads averaged approximately 3.9 million. The data were produced by immunoSEQ multiplex PCR, yet TCRdb's version contains in-frame clones alone and is incomplete. The sample has 150,000 to 200,000 clones; about 9.8% are singletons. This clone showed up many times. As yet, its antigen is unknown. Overall study results and limits: Compared to healthy donors, patients appeared to have naive, central memory and Treg TCRB repertoires that were more alike. PCR may have favored shorter templates equally in patients and controls. The study found fewer insertions and more deletions at VDJ junctions in type 1 diabetes patients.

The CDR3 runs to 14 residues. The germline gives CDR1 SGHAT, CDR2 FQNNGV. V lost 1 base to trimming and J lost 8 bases, with 12 bases between them. The gene calls are TRBV11-2 and TRBJ2-1, with D unclear. The sequenced sample consisted of central memory CD4+ T cells from blood. The receptor was isolated from a woman younger than 30 in good health. CDR3 nucleotide sequence: TGTGCCAGCAGCTTAGGGTTCGCTAGTCATGAGCAGTTCTTC. It specifies CASSLGFASHEQFF.